These T cell receptor beta chains were read from a single sample in a study of blood T cells in healthy people across ages. TCRdb ran MiXCR on the 5' RACE reads and lists one entry per CDR3 protein. Among 920,000 or so distinct CDR3 sequences listed, around 43% were seen once. Material for sequencing was blood. Every receptor here comes from a woman aged 60 to 75 in good health. The conserved cysteine and the conserved F or W are not part of the CDR3 here. A D gene is named only where the DNA matches it firmly.

11,-,TRBV12-3/TRBV12-4,TRBJ2-7,ASSVSGKSKQY
13,-,TRBV3-1,TRBJ1-2,ASSRGDRANYGYT
10,-,TRBV2,TRBJ2-3,ASSEAEIAQY
12,-,TRBV25-1,TRBJ2-1,ASSESSTYNEQF
13,TRBD1,TRBV20-1,TRBJ1-6,SARTRQGVESPLH
12,TRBD1,TRBV5-1,TRBJ2-7,ASSLTGNGFEQY
9,-,TRBV6-2/TRBV6-3,TRBJ2-7,AVGPSFEQY
11,-,TRBV7-9,TRBJ2-4,ASSLGWAEEQY
13,-,TRBV4-1,TRBJ2-2,ASSQGSTGTGELF
13,-,TRBV4-2,TRBJ2-7,ANSNQHEGSYEQY
14,-,TRBV20-1,TRBJ2-1,SARPLARSSYNEQF
12,-,TRBV20-1,TRBJ1-1,SARDPRANTEAF
15,TRBD2,TRBV7-8,TRBJ2-5,ASSLDRLAVYQETQY
12,-,TRBV9,TRBJ2-1,ASSVGTSYNEQF
12,TRBD2,TRBV12-3/TRBV12-4,-,ASRETSSYNEQY
13,-,TRBV11-2,TRBJ2-1,ASSLNYGASDEQF
13,-,TRBV27,TRBJ2-3,ASSSIGLSTDTQY
10,-,TRBV12-3/TRBV12-4,TRBJ1-5,ASSFGAQPQH
15,TRBD1,TRBV28,TRBJ2-1,ASTPTGGARSYNEQF
10,-,TRBV19,TRBJ2-3,ASSRSTDTKY
13,TRBD1,TRBV25-1,TRBJ2-7,ASRPSGQGWSEQY
13,-,TRBV6-1,TRBJ2-1,ASSKTSWFDNEQF
11,-,TRBV24-1,TRBJ2-2,ATAREVTGELF